The rows below give T cell receptor beta chains drawn from one sample of a study of T-cell memory formation after mild COVID-19. TCRdb processed the 5' RACE reads anew with MiXCR; each CDR3 protein has one entry. The sample contains under 250,000 distinct CDR3 sequences, about 9.2% of which appear only once. Sequencing was performed on PBMCs or a T cell subset sorted from them (not recorded which). The receptor set was obtained from a man younger than 30 who had mild COVID-19 (a few samples of this study predate the infection). Cell type and time point are not known. Both conserved end residues are trimmed from each CDR3. The order of the fields is clone size, J gene, V gene, CDR3 protein. A row's size may be missing; if present it is once, few, many or a size class.

.	TRBJ1-6	TRBV12-5	ASGLASGTGGNSPLH
.	TRBJ2-5	TRBV7-2	ASSLIGGPWQETQY
.	TRBJ2-1	TRBV6-2/TRBV6-3	ASRISYNEQF
.	TRBJ2-1	TRBV12-3/TRBV12-4	ASSLELGDNEQF
many	TRBJ1-1	TRBV4-3	ASSQPGADTEAF
few	TRBJ2-5	TRBV5-1	ASSPGTAGVQETQY
few	TRBJ2-4	TRBV28	ASSPRPGTGSGKNIQY
many	TRBJ1-2	TRBV7-2	ASSLSMGTLHYGYT
many	TRBJ2-1	TRBV12-3/TRBV12-4	ASSLEAGSNEQF
many	TRBJ1-2	TRBV28	ASSLSNADGYT
many	TRBJ2-3	TRBV20-1	SARTLGSTDTQY
few	TRBJ1-5	TRBV27	ASSRTVLEAQH
few	TRBJ1-1	TRBV7-9	ASSYSRGEPNTEAF
few	TRBJ2-3	TRBV28	ASSPRLAGRYTDTQY
few	TRBJ2-3	TRBV11-2	ASSLGLRYPAGADTQY
many	TRBJ1-5	TRBV7-2	ASSSYRGSSNQPQH
many	TRBJ2-1	TRBV5-1	ASSLPRGGSYNEQF
many	TRBJ1-2	TRBV4-3	ASSQDWQGAVNYGYT
few	TRBJ1-6	TRBV7-2	ASSLPRDSLALH
.	TRBJ2-1	TRBV5-1	ASSGQGAHNEQF
many	TRBJ2-5	TRBV5-1	ASTIQGAGETQY
.	TRBJ1-2	TRBV7-9	ASSLSGGQKFYGYT
few	TRBJ1-2	TRBV20-1	SVPRGQGSSYGYT
many	TRBJ1-3	TRBV5-1	ASSFALAGTSGNTIY
few	TRBJ2-6	TRBV15	ATSRQGSGANVLT
many	TRBJ1-1	TRBV7-8	ASSLAGGAF
few	TRBJ1-1	TRBV5-6	ASSQTVMNTEAF
many	TRBJ2-1	TRBV29-1	SVALGVEGEQF
.	TRBJ2-5	TRBV6-2/TRBV6-3	ARSRVGTQETQY
.	TRBJ2-4	TRBV6-5	ASSYSGKAKNIQY
few	TRBJ2-3	TRBV20-1	SATPDTDTQY
few	TRBJ2-7	TRBV20-1	SSQGQGPYEQY
.	TRBJ2-1	TRBV5-6	ASRIVPGRGEQF
few	TRBJ1-2	TRBV12-3/TRBV12-4	ASSLAVQLNGYT
few	TRBJ2-3	TRBV4-2	ASRTRRGGALDTQY
.	TRBJ2-5	TRBV15	ATSRDQGTAQETQY
few	TRBJ1-2	TRBV2	ASSQTTGGYGYT
.	TRBJ2-2	TRBV18	ASSQIYRAGELF
.	TRBJ2-1	TRBV19	ASTQTGLAGVEQF
few	TRBJ1-6	TRBV7-8	ASSLGQILSPLH
few	TRBJ2-7	TRBV10-3	AISEGDPYEQY